These 5 T cell receptor beta chains came from one sample sequenced in a study of blood T cell repertoires in COVID-19. TCRdb's table, derived via immunoSEQ multiplex PCR, lists solely in-frame clones and lacks some. This sample yields around 78,000 clones, of which 90% are seen a single time; 0.95% to 1.3% belongs to the top ten. The sequencing sample was made of peripheral blood. These receptors all come from a woman aged 45-59 years in a cohort sampled during active COVID-19.

The genes are TRBV11-1 and TRBJ2-7; 9 bases map to TRBD2. V shed 3 bases and J 6 bases; nucleotides not matched to a gene: 9. The germline CDR1 and CDR2 sequences are SGHAT and FQDESV (reference sequence). This CDR3 comprises 15 residues. As DNA, the CDR3 is TGTGCCAGCAGCTTGGGCGGGAGGGATTCCGGCGAGCAGTACTTC. Protein: CASSLGGRDSGEQYF.

The rearrangement links TRBV15 to TRBJ1-6, with a possible D match to TRBD1 (6 bases). Germline CDR1 reads LNHNV; CDR2 reads YYDKDF (reference sequence). V shed 3 bases and J shed 7 bases, with 10 bases lying between them. The CDR3 sequence is 14 residues long. CDR3 bases: TGTGCCACCAGCAGTGGACAGAAAAATTCACCCCTCCACTTT. Its translation is CATSSGQKNSPLHF.

The J gene is TRBJ2-3, the V gene TRBV6-5; D unclear. Deletions cut 2 bases from V and 0 bases from J, with 6 bases between. Germline V gene sequence: CDR1 MNHEY, CDR2 SVGAGI. The CDR3 runs to 14 residues. The CDR3 nucleotides read TGTGCCAGCAGTTACAGAGTTAGCACAGATACGCAGTATTTT. This codes for CASSYRVSTDTQYF.

The rearrangement joins TRBV30 to TRBJ2-1, with D possibly being TRBD2 (5 bases). Between the trimmed V and J ends, which lost 1 base and 9 bases, there was a span of 16 bases. This CDR3 has 14 residues. CDR1 is GTSNPN and CDR2 is SVGIG in the germline V gene (reference sequence). The CDR3 DNA reads as TGTGCCTGGAGTGCCGTACTAGGCTATGGTGAGCAGTTCTTC. The encoded protein is CAWSAVLGYGEQFF.

The rearrangement uses TRBV7-9 and TRBJ1-2; 8 nucleotides line up with TRBD1. Losses at the gene ends were 1 base for V and 2 bases for J; bases not matched to a gene: 0. The germline gives CDR1 SEHNR, CDR2 FQNEAQ (reference sequence). This CDR3 has 14 residues. The CDR3 DNA sequence: TGTGCCAGCAGCTTAGGGGACAGGAACTATGGCTACACCTTC. Translation gives CASSLGDRNYGYTF. Complete variable domain (other parts from reference TRBV7-9 and TRBJ1-2): DTGVSQNPRHKITKRGQNVTFRCDPISEHNRLYWYRQTLGQGPEFLTYFQNEAQLEKSRLLSDRFSAERPKGSFSTLEIQRTEQGDSAMYLCASSLGDRNYGYTFGSGTRLTVV.